This TCR beta chain was obtained from a study of beta chain features in type 1 diabetes. Germline loops: CDR1 SGHVS, CDR2 FQNEAQ. The CDR3 totals 15 residues. V shed 6 bases and J shed 0 bases, with 11 bases lying between them. Every participating donor gave one draw, a heparinised blood sample averaging about 110 mL. Study-level results: Sampled from patients, naive, central memory and Treg TCRB repertoires appeared more similar than those sampled from healthy donors. Shortening that was moderate but significant affected the TCRB CDR3s of Type 1 diabetes patients in all four CD4+ subsets.

Expressed TCRB transcripts were sequenced because the entire RNA isolate underwent reverse transcription. Here immunoSEQ multiplex PCR was the method, and the copy in TCRdb shows in-frame clones only, minus some. The table shows 500,000 to 850,000 clones, with around 15% occurring only once. This clone was recorded a few times. Its antigen is currently unknown. The sequence was obtained from a man aged 18 to 29 with type 1 diabetes. Sequencing used naive CD4+ T cells from blood. This chain connects TRBV7-8 to TRBJ1-4; no definite D call. CDR3 region: CASSSKFATNEKLFF. CDR3 DNA sequence: TGTGCCAGCAGTTCCAAGTTTGCAACTAATGAAAAACTGTTTTTT.